Sequencing of this T cell receptor beta chain was carried out in a study of metastatic and nonmetastatic thyroid tumors. Study summary: Samples came from malignant and benign thyroid patients, and repertoires were compared across blood and tumor or nodule tissue.

As originally analysed: Researchers built a distant-metastasis classifier for papillary thyroid cancer that drew on CDR3 differences across clinicopathological groups. TCRdb re-called the PCR reads through MiXCR. TCRdb, rather than the study authors, made the V and J calls. This table holds roughly 61,000 clones, under 5% found once. Study results and limitations: Within blood and tumor, benign nodules reportedly had significantly lower TCR beta diversity than malignant thyroid tumors did.

The CDR3 is made up of 16 amino acids. V was shortened by 1 base and J by 0 bases, with 10 bases between the two germline ends. This clone showed up many times. Its antigen is as yet unknown. Thyroid surgery had not been preceded by any treatment in any patient. The sample taken for sequencing was blood. The TCR originated in a female donor with papillary thyroid cancer or a benign thyroid nodule (not recorded which). Some clones in this sample may be carry-over from other donors' samples. The chain couples TRBV12-3 or TRBV12-4 to TRBJ2-4; D is ambiguous. The CDR3 reads CASSLGGELAKNIQYF. For the CDR3, the DNA is TGTGCCAGCAGTTTAGGAGGAGAATTAGCCAAAAACATTCAGTACTTC.